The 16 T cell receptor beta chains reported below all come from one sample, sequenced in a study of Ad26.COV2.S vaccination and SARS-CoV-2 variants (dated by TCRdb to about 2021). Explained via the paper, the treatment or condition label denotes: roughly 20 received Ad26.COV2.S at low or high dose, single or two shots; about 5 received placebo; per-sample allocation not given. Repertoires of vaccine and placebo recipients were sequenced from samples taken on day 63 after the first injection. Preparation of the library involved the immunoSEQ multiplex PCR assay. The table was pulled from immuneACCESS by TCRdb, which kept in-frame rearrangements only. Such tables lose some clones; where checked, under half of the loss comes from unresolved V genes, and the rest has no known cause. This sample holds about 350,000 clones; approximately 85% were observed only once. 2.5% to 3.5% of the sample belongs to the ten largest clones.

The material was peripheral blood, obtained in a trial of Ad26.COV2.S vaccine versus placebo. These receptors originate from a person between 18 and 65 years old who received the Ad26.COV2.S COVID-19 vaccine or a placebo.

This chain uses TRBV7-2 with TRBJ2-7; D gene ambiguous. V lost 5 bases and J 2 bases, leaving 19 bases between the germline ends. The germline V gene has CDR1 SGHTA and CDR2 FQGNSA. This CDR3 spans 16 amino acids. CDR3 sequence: CASSLSPHPPTYEQYF. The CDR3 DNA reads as TGTGCCAGCAGCCTCAGCCCACACCCACCTACCTACGAGCAGTACTTC. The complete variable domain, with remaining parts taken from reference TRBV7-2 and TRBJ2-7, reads GAGVSQSPSNKVTEKGKDVELRCDPISGHTALYWYRQSLGQGLEFLIYFQGNSAPDKSGLPSDRFSAERTGGSVSTLTIQRTQQEDSAVYLCASSLSPHPPTYEQYFGPGTRLTVT.

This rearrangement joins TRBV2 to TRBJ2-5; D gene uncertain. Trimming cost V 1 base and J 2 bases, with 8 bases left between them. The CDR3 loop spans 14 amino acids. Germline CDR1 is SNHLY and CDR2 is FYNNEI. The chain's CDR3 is CASSEEWLQETQYF. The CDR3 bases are TGTGCCAGCAGTGAAGAGTGGCTGCAAGAGACCCAGTACTTC.

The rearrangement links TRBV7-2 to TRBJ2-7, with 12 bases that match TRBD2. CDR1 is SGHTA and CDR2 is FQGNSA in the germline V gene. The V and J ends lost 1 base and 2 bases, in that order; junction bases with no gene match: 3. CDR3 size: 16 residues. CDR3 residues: CASSLDRTSGTYEQYF. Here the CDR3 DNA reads TGTGCCAGCAGCTTAGACAGGACTAGCGGGACCTACGAGCAGTACTTC.

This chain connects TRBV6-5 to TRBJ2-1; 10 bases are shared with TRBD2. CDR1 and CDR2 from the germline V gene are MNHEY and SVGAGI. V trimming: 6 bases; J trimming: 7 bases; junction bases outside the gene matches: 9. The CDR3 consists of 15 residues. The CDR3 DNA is TGTGCCAGCAGCAAGCGGGGGGGTCGAACTAATGAGCAGTTCTTC. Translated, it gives CASSKRGGRTNEQFF.

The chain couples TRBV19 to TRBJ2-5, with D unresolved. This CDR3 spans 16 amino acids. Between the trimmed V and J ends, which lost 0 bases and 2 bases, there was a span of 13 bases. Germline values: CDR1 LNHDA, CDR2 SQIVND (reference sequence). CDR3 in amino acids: CASSIDAGLLQETQYF. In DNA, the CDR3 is TGTGCCAGTAGTATAGATGCCGGCCTACTACAAGAGACCCAGTACTTC.

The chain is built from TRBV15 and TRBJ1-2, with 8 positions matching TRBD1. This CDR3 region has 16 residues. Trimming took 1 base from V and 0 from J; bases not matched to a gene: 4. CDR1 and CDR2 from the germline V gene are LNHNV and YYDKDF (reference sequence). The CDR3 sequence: CATSRGQGTTNYGYTF. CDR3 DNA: TGTGCCACCAGCAGAGGACAGGGGACAACTAACTATGGCTACACCTTC.

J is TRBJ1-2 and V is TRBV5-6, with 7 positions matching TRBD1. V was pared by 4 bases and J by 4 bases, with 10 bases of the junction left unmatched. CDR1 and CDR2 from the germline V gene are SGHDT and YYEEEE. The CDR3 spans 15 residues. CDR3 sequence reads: CASSPWTGEFYGYTF. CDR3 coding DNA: TGTGCCAGCAGCCCTTGGACAGGAGAATTCTATGGCTACACCTTC.

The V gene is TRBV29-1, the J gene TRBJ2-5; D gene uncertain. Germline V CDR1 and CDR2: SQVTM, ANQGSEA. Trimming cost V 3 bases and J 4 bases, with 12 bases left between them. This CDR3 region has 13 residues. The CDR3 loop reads CSVDLTGGETQYF. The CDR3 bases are TGCAGCGTTGACCTAACCGGCGGAGAGACCCAGTACTTC.

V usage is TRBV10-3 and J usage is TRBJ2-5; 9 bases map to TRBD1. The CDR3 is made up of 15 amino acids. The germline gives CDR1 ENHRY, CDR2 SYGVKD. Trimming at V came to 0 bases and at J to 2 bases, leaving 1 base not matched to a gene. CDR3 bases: TGTGCCATCAGTGAGTCGGGGACAGGGCAAGAGACCCAGTACTTC. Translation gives CAISESGTGQETQYF.

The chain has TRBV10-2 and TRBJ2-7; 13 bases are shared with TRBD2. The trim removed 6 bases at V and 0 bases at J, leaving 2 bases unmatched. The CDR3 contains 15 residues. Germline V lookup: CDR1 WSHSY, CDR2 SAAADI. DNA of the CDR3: TGCGCCAGCAGGACTAGCGGGGGGCTCTCCTACGAGCAGTACTTC. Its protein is CASRTSGGLSYEQYF.

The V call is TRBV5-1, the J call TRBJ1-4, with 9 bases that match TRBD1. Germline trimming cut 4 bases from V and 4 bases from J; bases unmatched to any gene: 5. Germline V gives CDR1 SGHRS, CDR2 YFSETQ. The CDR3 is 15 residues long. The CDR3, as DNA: TGCGCCAGCAGCATCGGGACAGGGTATAATGAAAAACTGTTTTTT. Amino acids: CASSIGTGYNEKLFF.

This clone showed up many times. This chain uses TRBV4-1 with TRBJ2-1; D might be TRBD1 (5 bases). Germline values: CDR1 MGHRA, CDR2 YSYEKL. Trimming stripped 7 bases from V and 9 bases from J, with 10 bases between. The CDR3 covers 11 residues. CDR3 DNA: TGCGCCAGCAATACTGACAGTGAGCAGTTCTTC. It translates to CASNTDSEQFF.

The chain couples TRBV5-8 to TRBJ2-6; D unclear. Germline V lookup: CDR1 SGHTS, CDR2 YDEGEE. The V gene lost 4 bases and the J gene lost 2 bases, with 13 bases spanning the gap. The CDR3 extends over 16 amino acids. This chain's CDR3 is CASSTRSAPGANVLTF. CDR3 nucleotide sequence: TGTGCCAGCAGCACCCGATCCGCCCCTGGGGCCAACGTCCTGACTTTC.

The CDR3: CASSLRDRGGETQYF. Here the CDR3 DNA reads TGTGCCAGCAGCCTCCGGGACAGGGGAGGTGAGACCCAGTACTTC. The chain is built from TRBV7-8 and TRBJ2-5, with 10 nucleotides matching TRBD1. The germline V gene encodes CDR1 SGHVS and CDR2 FQNEAQ. CDR3 length: 15 residues. Trimming removed 5 bases from V and 5 bases from J; junction bases left unmatched: 8.

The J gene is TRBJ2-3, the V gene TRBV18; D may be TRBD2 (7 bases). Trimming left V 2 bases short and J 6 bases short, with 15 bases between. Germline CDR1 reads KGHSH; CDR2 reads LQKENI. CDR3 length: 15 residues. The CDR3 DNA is TGTGCCAGCTCACCAAGCGGGACAACCCCCGATACGCAGTATTTT. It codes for CASSPSGTTPDTQYF.

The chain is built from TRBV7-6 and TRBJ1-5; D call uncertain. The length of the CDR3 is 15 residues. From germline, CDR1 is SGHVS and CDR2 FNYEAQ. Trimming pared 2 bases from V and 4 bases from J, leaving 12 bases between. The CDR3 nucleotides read TGTGCCAGCAGCTTAAATATCGGGCAAAATCAGCCCCAGCATTTT. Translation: CASSLNIGQNQPQHF.